A selection of T cell receptor beta chains follows, all from one sample in a study of T cell responses to AZD1222 COVID-19 vaccine. The protocol was immunoSEQ multiplex PCR, while the TCRdb copy is restricted to in-frame clones and leaves out a portion. The sample records around 130,000 clones, roughly 90% being singletons. The starting material was peripheral blood, obtained 28 days after the second AZD1222 dose. Receptors originate from an adult who received the AZD1222 COVID-19 vaccine. The CDR3 runs from the conserved cysteine through the conserved F or W. D genes are given only for firm matches.

TRBV3-1/TRBV3-2	TRBD1	TRBJ1-2	CASSQWDSNYGYTF	TGTGCCAGCAGCCAATGGGACAGCAACTATGGCTACACCTTC
TRBV6-5	-	TRBJ1-2	CASSSNRRGYTF	TGTGCCAGCAGTTCCAACAGACGGGGCTACACCTTC
TRBV19	-	TRBJ1-2	CASSRVGSQDYGYTF	TGTGCCAGTAGTAGGGTGGGGTCTCAAGACTATGGCTACACCTTC
TRBV24-1	TRBD2	TRBJ2-5	CATSDLPRGDLKETQYF	TGTGCCACCAGTGATTTACCCCGGGGGGACCTAAAGGAGACCCAGTACTTC
TRBV18	-	TRBJ2-5	CASSPQETQYF	TGTGCCAGCTCACCACAAGAGACCCAGTACTTC
TRBV27	TRBD1	TRBJ2-1	CASSLSRTGRPHNEQFF	TGTGCCAGCAGTTTATCGAGGACAGGCAGGCCCCACAATGAGCAGTTCTTC
TRBV7-3	TRBD2	TRBJ2-7	CASSAVAGGRYEQYF	TGTGCCAGCAGCGCCGTAGCGGGAGGGCGGTACGAGCAGTACTTC
TRBV9	-	TRBJ1-5	CASSPGYNQPQHF	TGTGCCAGCAGCCCAGGGTACAATCAGCCCCAGCATTTT
TRBV5-6	-	TRBJ1-6	CASSLDMDRNSPLHF	TGTGCCAGCAGCTTGGATATGGACAGAAATTCACCCCTCCACTTT
TRBV12-5	-	TRBJ1-1	CASGPEGNRYTEAFF	TGTGCTAGTGGTCCCGAGGGCAATAGGTACACTGAAGCTTTCTTT
TRBV2	TRBD1	TRBJ1-1	CASNAQGAITEAFF	TGTGCCAGCAACGCACAGGGGGCTATCACTGAAGCTTTCTTT